These 7 T cell receptor beta chains were sequenced from one sample in a study of blood T cell repertoires in COVID-19. Profiling relied on immunoSEQ multiplex PCR, and the TCRdb table lists in-frame clones only, not all of them. Among about 88,000 clones listed, 85% to 90% were seen once. The specimen sequenced was peripheral blood. These receptors were obtained from a woman in her seventies with acute or convalescent COVID-19.

In its sample, this clone was seen a few times. The chain couples TRBV5-5 to TRBJ2-7; D remains ambiguous. Germline CDR1 and CDR2: SGHKS and YYEKEE (reference sequence). V lost 0 bases and J 2 bases, leaving 12 bases between the germline ends. This CDR3 is 15 amino acids long. The CDR3 is CASSLDPRSPYEQYV. CDR3 DNA sequence: TGTGCCAGCAGCTTGGACCCCAGATCTCCCTACGAGCAGTACGTC.

The rearrangement joins TRBV13 to TRBJ1-3; possibly TRBD1 for D (6 bases). CDR3 length: 16 residues. CDR1 and CDR2 (germline): PRHDT, FYEKMQ (reference sequence). V lost 4 bases to trimming and J lost 0 bases, with 13 bases between them. Here the CDR3 reads CASSSRQARSGNTIYF. The CDR3 DNA reads as TGTGCCAGCAGCTCGCGACAGGCCCGCTCTGGAAACACCATATATTTT.

The rearrangement uses TRBV19 and TRBJ1-6, with no clear D. The length of the CDR3 is 14 residues. Trimming stripped 3 bases from V and 0 bases from J, with 3 bases between. Germline assignment: CDR1 LNHDA and CDR2 SQIVND (reference sequence). CDR3 nucleotides: TGTGCCAGTAGTATGAGCTCCTATAATTCACCCCTCCACTTT. It is translated as CASSMSSYNSPLHF.

The V call is TRBV7-2, the J call TRBJ1-2, with D tentatively TRBD1 (5 bases). The CDR3 has 15 residues. The germline V gene encodes CDR1 SGHTA and CDR2 FQGNSA. V was pared by 7 bases and J by 4 bases, with 19 bases between. The CDR3 loop is CASNHVREASYGYTF. The CDR3 DNA sequence: TGTGCCAGCAACCATGTCAGGGAGGCGAGCTATGGCTACACCTTC.

Here the CDR3 DNA reads TGTGCCAGCAGCCAAAGCCGGACACGGACCGGGGAGCTGTTTTTT. Residues: CASSQSRTRTGELFF. V is TRBV14 and J is TRBJ2-2; D is perhaps TRBD1 (5 bases). CDR3 length equals 15 residues. Trimming shortened V by 2 bases and J by 5 bases, and 12 bases separated the two germline ends. The germline CDR1 and CDR2 sequences are SGHDN and FVKESK.

This clone came up once. The chain uses TRBV6-6 and TRBJ2-7; the D gene is possibly TRBD1 (6 bases). The CDR3 consists of 14 residues. Germline loops: CDR1 MNHNY, CDR2 SVGAGI (reference sequence). Trimming left V 0 bases short and J 4 bases short, with 10 bases between. As DNA, the CDR3 is TGTGCCAGCAGTTACTCGACAGGTGGTTACGAGCAGTACGTC. It specifies CASSYSTGGYEQYV.

The V and J genes are TRBV5-6 and TRBJ1-1; 9 nucleotides match TRBD1. Trimming removed 5 bases from V and 3 bases from J; junction bases left unmatched: 8. Germline assignment: CDR1 SGHDT and CDR2 YYEEEE. The CDR3 is made up of 15 amino acids. The CDR3 reads CASRLTGGRDTEAFF. The CDR3 bases are TGTGCCAGCAGGCTCACAGGGGGCCGGGACACTGAAGCTTTCTTT.